Below, 4 T cell receptor beta chains from the same sample are listed, as sequenced in a study of OX40 agonist ivuxolimab in advanced cancers. The data were produced by immunoSEQ multiplex PCR, yet TCRdb's version contains in-frame clones alone and is incomplete. The sample contains over 9,000 clones, about 86% of which appear only once. The sequencing used CD4+ or CD8+ T cells sorted from blood, collected in a trial of the OX40 agonist ivuxolimab. All receptors derive from an adult with an advanced solid tumor such as melanoma, head and neck, liver or kidney cancer.

The rearrangement links TRBV7-2 to TRBJ2-1; tentative D call: TRBD2 (5 bases). Trimming removed 7 bases at V and 3 bases at J, with 22 bases between. The germline V gene has CDR1 SGHTA and CDR2 FQGNSA. The CDR3 loop spans 17 amino acids. The CDR3 coding sequence is TGTGCCAGCATATTCAAACTAGGGCGGCCCTTCTACAATGAGCAGTTCTTC. Amino acids: CASIFKLGRPFYNEQFF.

V gene TRBV5-4 combines with J gene TRBJ2-1; 9 bases align to TRBD1. The ends lost 5 bases at V and 8 bases at J; junction bases unmatched: 14. Germline CDR1 SGHNT, CDR2 YYREEE (reference sequence). This CDR3 contains 16 residues. CDR3 DNA sequence: TGTGCCAGCAGTTCGCCGACAGGGGGGACTTCAGATGAGCAGTTCTTC. Protein: CASSSPTGGTSDEQFF.

This clone was recorded only once. The V and J genes are TRBV4-3 and TRBJ2-7; 9 bases map to TRBD2. Germline V lookup: CDR1 LGHNA, CDR2 YSLEER. There are 15 residues in the CDR3. After removal of 4 bases from V and 2 bases from J, the junction contained 6 bases not matched to a gene. This CDR3 is CASSPAVAGAYEQYF. As DNA, the CDR3 is TGCGCCAGCAGCCCGGCAGTAGCGGGAGCCTACGAGCAGTACTTC.

This chain joins TRBV11-2 and TRBJ2-5; TRBD1 matches at 8 bases. The CDR3 covers 15 residues. CDR1 is SGHAT, CDR2 FQNNGV, per germline. Losses at the gene ends were 5 bases for V and 4 bases for J; bases not matched to a gene: 9. In DNA, the CDR3 is TGTGCCAGCAGCCTCTGGACAGGGTGGGGAGAGACCCAGTACTTC. Protein product: CASSLWTGWGETQYF.